These 19 T cell receptor beta chains were all obtained from the same sample, sequenced in a study of vaccination effects on CD4 cells after COVID-19. Sequencing was performed with immunoSEQ multiplex PCR; in TCRdb, only in-frame clones are kept and a portion is missing. The data contain over 25,000 clones, over 60% of them singletons. Sequencing in the ViraFEST assay came after antigen-specific CD4+ T cells had been expanded with viral peptide pools, which were used to stimulate PBMC. Subsequent to 10 days of culture, CD4+ T cells were isolated. BNT162b2 vaccine or mRNA-1273 vaccine was given to participants in two doses. The antigens these receptors bind are not known. This sample comprised CD4+ T cells from PBMCs cultured with SARS-CoV-2 spike peptides, obtained after COVID-19 vaccination. These receptors all come from a human donor who received a COVID-19 vaccine. Some clones in this sample may be carry-over from other donors' samples.

The chain carries TRBV27 and TRBJ2-3; D is perhaps TRBD1 (7 bases). V lost 3 bases and J lost 5, with 21 bases in between. The CDR3 consists of 17 residues. Germline assignment: CDR1 MNHEY and CDR2 SMNVEV (reference sequence). The CDR3 reads CASSLGWSRGAVDTQYF. CDR3 coding DNA: TGTGCCAGCAGTTTGGGTTGGAGCAGGGGGGCCGTAGATACGCAGTATTTT.

The chain joins TRBV19 to TRBJ2-1; 7 nucleotides align to TRBD1. Germline CDR1 LNHDA, CDR2 SQIVND (reference sequence). The V segment lost 7 bases and the J segment 8 bases; nucleotides outside the gene matches: 11. The CDR3 has 14 amino acids. The DNA for the CDR3 is TGTGCCAGTACCCTGACAGGGACCAATTATGAGCAGTTCTTC. Its translation is CASTLTGTNYEQFF.

The gene calls are TRBV9 and TRBJ1-1; the D is unclear. V lost 0 bases and J lost 2, with 8 bases in between. This CDR3 has 14 residues. CDR1 SGDLS and CDR2 YYNGEE come from the germline V gene. CDR3 loop: CASSVVGSNTEAFF. The CDR3 nucleotides are TGTGCCAGCAGCGTAGTAGGGTCTAACACTGAAGCTTTCTTT.

V is TRBV4-1 and J is TRBJ2-1; D gene ambiguous. CDR3 length equals 14 residues. The V end was cut by 0 bases, the J end by 4 bases, with 7 bases between. Germline CDR1 is MGHRA and CDR2 is YSYEKL. This CDR3 reads CASSQDGRYNEQFF. The CDR3 coding sequence is TGCGCCAGCAGCCAAGATGGACGTTACAATGAGCAGTTCTTC.

J is TRBJ1-3 and V is TRBV18; D is ambiguous. V lost 0 bases and J lost 0, with 9 bases in between. The CDR3 length is 16 residues. The germline V gene encodes CDR1 KGHSH and CDR2 LQKENI. The DNA for the CDR3 is TGTGCCAGCTCACCACCGAACACCTTCTCTGGAAACACCATATATTTT. Translating gives CASSPPNTFSGNTIYF.

The chain joins TRBV6-4 to TRBJ2-3, with D possibly TRBD2 on 6 matching bases. Trimming removed 0 bases from V and 1 base from J, with 8 bases in between. The germline gives CDR1 MRHNA, CDR2 SNTAGT. CDR3 size: 15 residues. CDR3 DNA sequence: TGTGCCAGCAGTGACTCGAGGAGGGGCACAGATACGCAGTATTTT. Translating it yields CASSDSRRGTDTQYF.

V and J are TRBV10-1 and TRBJ2-1, with a tentative D call TRBD2 (7 bases). Germline V gene sequence: CDR1 WNHNN, CDR2 SYGVQD (reference sequence). Trimming removed 7 bases from V and 5 bases from J, with 12 bases in between. The CDR3 runs to 13 residues. The CDR3 DNA sequence: TGCGCCAGCAAGGGGGGGGAAAACAATGAGCAGTTCTTC. Protein product: CASKGGENNEQFF.

J is TRBJ2-2 and V is TRBV11-3, with 7 positions matching TRBD2. The junction had 15 bases not matched to a gene; V was cut back by 6 bases and J by 5 bases. The CDR3 spans 17 residues. Germline V lookup: CDR1 SGHNT, CDR2 YENEEA. The CDR3 reads CASRAGGLSGGTGELFF. For the CDR3, the DNA is TGTGCCAGCAGGGCGGGTGGACTTTCGGGAGGTACCGGGGAGCTGTTTTTT.

The CDR3 spells CASSYRGSSGNTIYF. In nucleotides, the CDR3 is TGTGCCAGCAGTTACAGGGGGAGCTCTGGAAACACCATATATTTT. The chain employs TRBV6-6 and TRBJ1-3, with D possibly matching TRBD1 (6 bases). Trimming pared 2 bases from V and 0 bases from J, leaving 8 bases between. The CDR3 runs to 15 residues. Germline V lookup: CDR1 MNHNY, CDR2 SVGAGI (reference sequence).

This chain uses TRBV4-1 with TRBJ1-1; maybe TRBD1 (5 bases). This CDR3 has 17 residues. V shed 0 bases and J shed 4 bases, with 18 bases lying between them. From germline, CDR1 is MGHRA and CDR2 YSYEKL. The CDR3: CASSQDGSTERATEAFF. CDR3 DNA sequence: TGCGCCAGCAGCCAAGATGGTTCGACAGAAAGGGCCACTGAAGCTTTCTTT.

The chain uses TRBV29-1 and TRBJ2-2; tentatively, D is TRBD1 (6 bases). Germline V gene sequence: CDR1 SQVTM, CDR2 ANQGSEA. CDR3 length: 15 residues. Trimming pared 5 bases from V and 1 base from J, leaving 14 bases between. DNA of the CDR3: TGCAGCGTTAGAGGAACAGGGCAGAACACCGGGGAGCTGTTTTTT. It translates to CSVRGTGQNTGELFF.

The V call is TRBV5-5, the J call TRBJ1-5; possibly TRBD1 for D (6 bases). The length of the CDR3 is 14 residues. Trimming took 0 bases from V and 7 from J, leaving 11 bases between them. Looked up from germline, CDR1 is SGHKS and CDR2 is YYEKEE (reference sequence). This CDR3 is CASSLAQGGQPQHF. CDR3 DNA sequence: TGTGCCAGCAGCTTGGCACAGGGCGGGCAGCCCCAGCATTTT.

By proportion, this clone is medium-sized. The gene calls are TRBV6-5 and TRBJ2-3; D possibly corresponds to TRBD2 (6 bases). V was pared by 6 bases and J by 9 bases, with 13 bases between. Germline V CDR1 and CDR2: MNHEY, SVGAGI. The CDR3 runs 12 residues. The CDR3 spells CASRTGEWTQYF. For the CDR3, the DNA is TGTGCCAGCAGAACGGGGGAATGGACGCAGTATTTT.

The V call is TRBV18, the J call TRBJ2-5; the D is unclear. The V end was cut by 9 bases, the J end by 1 base, with 9 bases between. From germline, CDR1 is KGHSH and CDR2 LQKENI. The CDR3 is 12 residues long. The CDR3 region is CASAEVQETQYF. DNA of the CDR3: TGTGCCAGTGCAGAAGTCCAAGAGACCCAGTACTTC.

V usage is TRBV12-3 or TRBV12-4 and J usage is TRBJ2-7; D is ambiguous. Trimming left V 5 bases short and J 3 bases short, with 11 bases between. The CDR3 has 13 residues. The CDR3 DNA reads as TGTGCCAGCAGTCCCACGTTGGGCTACGAGCAGTACGTC. Translated: CASSPTLGYEQYV.

The chain uses TRBV11-3 and TRBJ2-5; TRBD2 matches 9 bases. Germline loops: CDR1 SGHNT, CDR2 YENEEA. This CDR3 comprises 14 residues. V lost 6 bases and J lost 2; bases outside the gene matches: 4. Here the CDR3 reads CASSSGGPQETQYF. The CDR3 nucleotides are TGTGCCAGCAGTAGCGGGGGCCCTCAAGAGACCCAGTACTTC. Combining the CDR3 with reference TRBV11-3 and TRBJ2-5 gives the whole variable domain EAGVVQSPRYKIIEKKQPVAFWCNPISGHNTLYWYLQNLGQGPELLIRYENEEAVDDSQLPKDRFSAERLKGVDSTLKIQPAELGDSAVYLCASSSGGPQETQYFGPGTRLLVL.

The chain uses TRBV9 and TRBJ1-5; D remains ambiguous. From germline, CDR1 is SGDLS and CDR2 YYNGEE. CDR3 length: 15 residues. V lost 3 bases and J lost 0, with 10 bases in between. CDR3 coding DNA: TGTGCCAGCAGCGCGTCGGGATTTAGCAATCAGCCCCAGCATTTT. This gives the protein CASSASGFSNQPQHF. Full variable domain (remainder filled in from reference TRBV9 and TRBJ1-5): DSGVTQTPKHLITATGQRVTLRCSPRSGDLSVYWYQQSLDQGLQFLIQYYNGEERAKGNILERFSAQQFPDLHSELNLSSLELGDSALYFCASSASGFSNQPQHFGDGTRLSIL.

The chain couples TRBV2 to TRBJ2-2, with 7 bases that match TRBD1. Germline lookup yields CDR1 SNHLY and CDR2 FYNNEI. Trimming took 4 bases from V and 5 from J; bases not matched to a gene: 4. The CDR3 sequence is 14 residues long. The CDR3 DNA is TGTGCCAGCAGTGCGGAACAGGGGACCGGGGAGCTGTTTTTT. Amino acid sequence: CASSAEQGTGELFF.

The rearrangement links TRBV19 to TRBJ1-2; D is possibly TRBD1 (5 bases). V lost 8 bases to trimming and J lost 0 bases, with 16 bases between them. The germline V gene encodes CDR1 LNHDA and CDR2 SQIVND (reference sequence). The CDR3 is 15 residues long. In DNA, the CDR3 is TGTGCCAGTCAAATTATGGGCAGGGCTAACTATGGCTACACCTTC. Translated, it gives CASQIMGRANYGYTF. The full variable domain, rest sourced from reference TRBV19 and TRBJ1-2, is DGGITQSPKYLFRKEGQNVTLSCEQNLNHDAMYWYRQDPGQGLRLIYYSQIVNDFQKGDIAEGYSVSREKKESFPLTVTSAQKNPTAFYLCASQIMGRANYGYTFGSGTRLTVV.